One and the same sample provided the 10 T cell receptor beta chains below, sequenced in a study of identifying expanded T cells in peripheral blood. Only in-frame clones appear in the TCRdb table, and some are missing; sequencing was by immunoSEQ multiplex PCR. This table holds 55,000 to 60,000 clones, roughly 89% found once. The sample taken for sequencing was blood. These TCRs come from a person aged 18 to 75 in good health.

This chain links TRBV5-6 with TRBJ2-3; tentatively, D is TRBD2 (5 bases). Trimming shortened V by 1 base and J by 3 bases, and 15 bases separated the two germline ends. Germline V gene lookup returns CDR1 SGHDT and CDR2 YYEEEE. This CDR3 has 16 amino acids. CDR3 nucleotide sequence: TGTGCCAGCAGCTTGACCGGCGGGTCGGGAACAGATACGCAGTATTTT. It encodes CASSLTGGSGTDTQYF.

The rearrangement joins TRBV4-2 to TRBJ1-6, with unresolved D. The germline V gene has CDR1 LGHNA and CDR2 YNFKEQ. The CDR3 sequence is 14 residues long. Deletions cut 1 base from V and 5 bases from J, with 6 bases between. As DNA, the CDR3 is TGTGCCAGCAGCCAAGTGATAGATAATTCACCCCTCCACTTT. Its translation is CASSQVIDNSPLHF.

Only a few counts were recorded for this clone. The rearrangement links TRBV28 to TRBJ1-5, with a possible D match to TRBD1 (5 bases). In germline, CDR1 is MDHEN, CDR2 SYDVKM. V lost 8 bases, J lost 11 bases, and 16 bases lay in between. The CDR3 runs to 12 residues. The CDR3, as DNA: TGTGCCAGCCAGCCGGAGAGCAGGGCCCAGCATTTT. This codes for CASQPESRAQHF.

This clone appeared a single time. The genes are TRBV18 and TRBJ2-6; no firm D call. The V gene lost 8 bases and the J gene lost 0 bases, with 8 bases spanning the gap. Germline-derived CDR1 and CDR2 are KGHSH and LQKENI. CDR3 size: 14 residues. In nucleotides, the CDR3 is TGTGCCAGCCCATCGAGCTCTGGGGCCAACGTCCTGACTTTC. This encodes CASPSSSGANVLTF.

This clone appeared a single time. The chain has TRBV2 and TRBJ2-1; 8 bases are a match to TRBD2. Germline CDR1 and CDR2: SNHLY and FYNNEI. CDR3 length: 15 amino acids. Unmatched junction bases numbered 9, after V lost 6 bases and J lost 5 bases. CDR3: CASRVTSGKNNEQFF. The CDR3 region has the DNA TGTGCCAGCAGAGTAACTAGCGGAAAAAACAATGAGCAGTTCTTC.

This clone was seen only once. The genes are TRBV23-1 and TRBJ1-3; D may be TRBD1 (6 bases). Being an ORF, TRBV23-1 has a function that is uncertain. The CDR3 is made up of 21 amino acids. Trimming shortened V by 0 bases and J by 0 bases, and 24 bases separated the two germline ends. The CDR3 DNA follows: TGCGCCAGCAGTCAATCCGAGGCGGGGACAAGGAGTTTTCACTCTGGAAACACCATATATTTT. It yields the protein CASSQSEAGTRSFHSGNTIYF.

The chain recombines TRBV5-6 with TRBJ2-7; TRBD1 agrees at 7 bases. Trimming removed 4 bases from V and 1 base from J; junction bases left unmatched: 5. There are 14 residues in the CDR3. The germline gives CDR1 SGHDT, CDR2 YYEEEE. The CDR3 reads CASSPWTGSYEQYF. In DNA, the CDR3 is TGTGCCAGCAGCCCATGGACAGGATCCTACGAGCAGTACTTC.

The CDR3 reads CASSNGQSQPQHF. The CDR3 DNA is TGTGCCAGCTCAAACGGGCAGTCTCAGCCCCAGCATTTT. The rearrangement uses TRBV18 and TRBJ1-5; D is unclear. The CDR3 extends over 13 amino acids. Germline CDR1 KGHSH, CDR2 LQKENI. V was clipped by 5 bases and J by 6 bases, with 11 bases between them.

The chain recombines TRBV2 with TRBJ1-5; no firm D call. The V end lost 4 bases, the J end lost 1 base, and 14 bases lay between the germline ends. The CDR3 totals 16 residues. From germline, CDR1 is SNHLY and CDR2 FYNNEI. The CDR3 spells CASSVGFSGSNQPQHF. CDR3 coding DNA: TGTGCCAGCAGTGTAGGATTCTCGGGGAGCAATCAGCCCCAGCATTTT. Using reference TRBV2 and TRBJ1-5 for the parts outside the CDR3, the full variable domain is EPEVTQTPSHQVTQMGQEVILRCVPISNHLYFYWYRQILGQKVEFLVSFYNNEISEKSEIFDDQFSVERPDGSNFTLKIRSTKLEDSAMYFCASSVGFSGSNQPQHFGDGTRLSIL.

The V call is TRBV5-4, the J call TRBJ2-5; 10 bases fit TRBD2. Germline V CDR1 and CDR2: SGHNT, YYREEE (reference sequence). V was clipped by 1 base and J by 1 base; unmatched bases: 4. This CDR3 has 16 amino acids. The CDR3 region is CASSLPSGGVQETQYF. The CDR3 coding sequence is TGTGCCAGCAGCTTGCCCAGCGGGGGGGTCCAAGAGACCCAGTACTTC.